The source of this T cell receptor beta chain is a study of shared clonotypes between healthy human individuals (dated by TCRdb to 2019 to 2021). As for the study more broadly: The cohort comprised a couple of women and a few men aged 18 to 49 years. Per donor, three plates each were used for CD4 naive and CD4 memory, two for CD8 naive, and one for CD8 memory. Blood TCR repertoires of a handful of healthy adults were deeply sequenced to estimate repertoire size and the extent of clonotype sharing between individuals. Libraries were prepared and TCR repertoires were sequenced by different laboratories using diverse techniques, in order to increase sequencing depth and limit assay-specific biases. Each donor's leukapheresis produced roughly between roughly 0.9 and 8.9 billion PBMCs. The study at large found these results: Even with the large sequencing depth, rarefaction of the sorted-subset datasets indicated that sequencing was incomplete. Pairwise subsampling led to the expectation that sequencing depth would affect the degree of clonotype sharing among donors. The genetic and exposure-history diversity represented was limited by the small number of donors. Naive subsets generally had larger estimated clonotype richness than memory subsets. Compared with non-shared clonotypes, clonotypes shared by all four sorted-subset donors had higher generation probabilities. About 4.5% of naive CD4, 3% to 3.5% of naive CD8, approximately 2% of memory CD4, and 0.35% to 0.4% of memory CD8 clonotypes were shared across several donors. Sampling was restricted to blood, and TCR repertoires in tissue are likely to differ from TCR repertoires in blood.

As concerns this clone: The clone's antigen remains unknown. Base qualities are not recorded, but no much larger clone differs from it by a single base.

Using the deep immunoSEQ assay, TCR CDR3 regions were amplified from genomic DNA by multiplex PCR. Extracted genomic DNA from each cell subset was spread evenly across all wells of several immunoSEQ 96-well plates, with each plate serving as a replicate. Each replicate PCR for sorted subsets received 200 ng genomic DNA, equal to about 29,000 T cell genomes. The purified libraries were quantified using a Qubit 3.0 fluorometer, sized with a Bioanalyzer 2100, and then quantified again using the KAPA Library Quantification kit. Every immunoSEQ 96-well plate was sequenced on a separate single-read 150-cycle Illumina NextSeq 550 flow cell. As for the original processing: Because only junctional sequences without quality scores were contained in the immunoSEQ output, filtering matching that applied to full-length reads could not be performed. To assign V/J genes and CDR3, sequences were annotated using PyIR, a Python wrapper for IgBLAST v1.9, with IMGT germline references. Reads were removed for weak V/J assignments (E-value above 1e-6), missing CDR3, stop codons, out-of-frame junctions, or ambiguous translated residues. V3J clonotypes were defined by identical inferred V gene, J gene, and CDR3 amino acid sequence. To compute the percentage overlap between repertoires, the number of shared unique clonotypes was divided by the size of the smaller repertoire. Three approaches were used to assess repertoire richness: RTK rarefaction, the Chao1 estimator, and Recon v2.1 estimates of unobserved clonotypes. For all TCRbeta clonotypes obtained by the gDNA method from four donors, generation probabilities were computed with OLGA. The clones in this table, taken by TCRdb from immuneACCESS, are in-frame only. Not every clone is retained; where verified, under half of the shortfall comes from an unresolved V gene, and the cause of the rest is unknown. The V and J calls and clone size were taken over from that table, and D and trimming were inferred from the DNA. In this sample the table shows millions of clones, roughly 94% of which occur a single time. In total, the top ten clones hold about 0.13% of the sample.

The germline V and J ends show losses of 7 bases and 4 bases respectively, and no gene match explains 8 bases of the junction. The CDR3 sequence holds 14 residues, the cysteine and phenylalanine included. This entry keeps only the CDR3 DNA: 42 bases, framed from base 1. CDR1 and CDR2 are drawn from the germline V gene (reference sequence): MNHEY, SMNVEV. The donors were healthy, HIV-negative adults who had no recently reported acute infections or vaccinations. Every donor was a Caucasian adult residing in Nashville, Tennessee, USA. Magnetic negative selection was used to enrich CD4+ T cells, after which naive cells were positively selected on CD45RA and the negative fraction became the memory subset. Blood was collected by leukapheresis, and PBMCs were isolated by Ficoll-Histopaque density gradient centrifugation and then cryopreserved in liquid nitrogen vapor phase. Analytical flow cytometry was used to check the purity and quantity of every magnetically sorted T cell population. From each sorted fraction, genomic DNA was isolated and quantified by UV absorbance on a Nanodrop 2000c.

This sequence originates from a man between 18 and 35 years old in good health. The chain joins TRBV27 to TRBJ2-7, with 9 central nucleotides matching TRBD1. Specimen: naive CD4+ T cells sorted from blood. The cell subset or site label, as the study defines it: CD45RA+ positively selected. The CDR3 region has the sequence CASTPEQGAYEQYF. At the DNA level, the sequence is TGTGCCAGCACCCCTGAACAGGGGGCATACGAGCAGTACTTC.